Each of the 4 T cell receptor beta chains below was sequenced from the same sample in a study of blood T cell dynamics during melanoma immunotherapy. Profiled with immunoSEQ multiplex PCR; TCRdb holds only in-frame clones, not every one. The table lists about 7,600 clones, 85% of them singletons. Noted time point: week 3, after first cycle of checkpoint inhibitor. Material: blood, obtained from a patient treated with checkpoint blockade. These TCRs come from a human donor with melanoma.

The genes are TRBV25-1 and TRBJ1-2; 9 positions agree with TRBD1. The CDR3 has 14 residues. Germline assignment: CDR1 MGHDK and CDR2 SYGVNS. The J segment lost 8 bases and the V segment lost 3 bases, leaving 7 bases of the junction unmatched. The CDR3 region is CASSELGTGKGYTF. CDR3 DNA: TGTGCCAGCAGTGAGCTTGGGACAGGGAAGGGCTACACCTTC.

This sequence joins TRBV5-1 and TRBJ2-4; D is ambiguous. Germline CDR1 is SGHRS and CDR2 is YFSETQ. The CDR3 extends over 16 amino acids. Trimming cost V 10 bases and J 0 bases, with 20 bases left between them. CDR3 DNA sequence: TGCGCCGGTCCCAGCCCCTCGTTAATAGCCAAAAACATTCAGTACTTC. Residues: CAGPSPSLIAKNIQYF.

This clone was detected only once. CDR3 amino acids: CASSLLERGNTIYF. The DNA for the CDR3 is TGCGCCAGCAGCTTGCTAGAACGCGGAAACACCATATATTTT. V and J are TRBV5-1 and TRBJ1-3, with D unresolved. CDR3 length: 14 amino acids. Germline CDR1 reads SGHRS; CDR2 reads YFSETQ. The V end lost 1 base, the J end lost 4 bases, and 9 bases lay between the germline ends.

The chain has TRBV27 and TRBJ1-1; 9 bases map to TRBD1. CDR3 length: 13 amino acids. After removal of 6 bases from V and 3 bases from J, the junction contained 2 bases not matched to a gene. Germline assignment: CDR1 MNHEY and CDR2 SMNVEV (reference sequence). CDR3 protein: CASSWTGDTEAFF. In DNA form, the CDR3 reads TGTGCCAGCAGCTGGACAGGGGACACTGAAGCTTTCTTT.